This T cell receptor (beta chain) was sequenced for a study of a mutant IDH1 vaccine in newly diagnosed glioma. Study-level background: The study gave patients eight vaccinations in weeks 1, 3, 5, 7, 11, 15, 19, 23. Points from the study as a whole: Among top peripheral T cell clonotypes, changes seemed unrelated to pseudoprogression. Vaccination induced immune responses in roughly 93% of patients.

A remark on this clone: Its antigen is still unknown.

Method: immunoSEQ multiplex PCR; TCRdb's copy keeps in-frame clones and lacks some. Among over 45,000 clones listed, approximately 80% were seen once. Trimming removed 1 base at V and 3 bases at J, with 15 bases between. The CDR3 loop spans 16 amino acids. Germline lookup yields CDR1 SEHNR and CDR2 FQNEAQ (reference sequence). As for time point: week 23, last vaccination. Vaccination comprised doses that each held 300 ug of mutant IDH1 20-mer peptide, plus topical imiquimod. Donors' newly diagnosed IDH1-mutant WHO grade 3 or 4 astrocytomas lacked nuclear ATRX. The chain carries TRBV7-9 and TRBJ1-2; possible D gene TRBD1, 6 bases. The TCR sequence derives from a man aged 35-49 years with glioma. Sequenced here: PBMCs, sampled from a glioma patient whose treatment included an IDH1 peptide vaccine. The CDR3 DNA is TGTGCCAGCAGCTTAGGCTCTGGGGACACCGACTATGGCTACACCTTC. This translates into CASSLGSGDTDYGYTF.